These 8 T cell receptor beta chains share one sample of origin, sequenced in a study of human T cells and chemical hapten exposure. The time point here: patch test 2, 6 weeks after DPC sensitization. Treatment of the sample: therapeutic diphenylcyclopropenone sensitization with weekly scalp DPC. Each CDR3 protein gets one entry after TCRdb re-called the RACE reads with MiXCR. The sample has about 350,000 distinct CDR3 sequences, about 6.3% seen once. Sequenced here: whole blood, sampled in connection with sensitization to the hapten diphenylcyclopropenone (DPC). The receptor set was obtained from a woman between 18 and 29 years old with alopecia areata. Some clones in this sample may be carry-over from other donors' samples.

The sample holds a few counts of this clonotype. The genes are TRBV10-3 and TRBJ1-2; 9 positions match TRBD1. The CDR3 contains 17 residues. Germline values: CDR1 ENHRY, CDR2 SYGVKD. The V and J ends lost 0 bases and 4 bases, in that order; junction bases with no gene match: 9. DNA for the CDR3: TGTGCCATCAGTGAGTCGTGGTCCGGGACAGGGAGCTATGGCTACACCTTC. Its protein is CAISESWSGTGSYGYTF.

A few counts support this clonotype. The V and J genes are TRBV2 and TRBJ1-5, with a weak D call TRBD1 (6 bases). V was pared by 5 bases and J by 3 bases, with 20 bases between. Germline V gene data show CDR1 as SNHLY and CDR2 as FYNNEI. The CDR3 sequence is 17 residues long. The CDR3 DNA follows: TGTGCCAGCAGTTTAAAAGGGACAAATAAACACAATCAGCCCCAGCATTTT. It specifies CASSLKGTNKHNQPQHF.

This clonotype occurred many times. J is TRBJ1-2 and V is TRBV4-3; a weak D match, TRBD1 (5 bases). V lost 1 base, J lost 6 bases, and 12 bases lay in between. This CDR3 spans 14 amino acids. The germline V gene encodes CDR1 LGHNA and CDR2 YSLEER. Here the CDR3 DNA reads TGCGCCAGCAGCCAAGCAGGGTTTAGTCATGGCTACACCTTC. Amino acid sequence: CASSQAGFSHGYTF.

This clonotype was seen a few times. This CDR3 is CASSFLRWERPNTEAFF. The CDR3 bases are TGCGCCAGCAGCTTCTTGCGTTGGGAGAGGCCTAACACTGAAGCTTTCTTT. This chain links TRBV5-1 with TRBJ1-1; D call uncertain. V lost 2 bases and J 2 bases, leaving 19 bases between the germline ends. Germline CDR1 reads SGHRS; CDR2 reads YFSETQ. This CDR3 spans 17 amino acids. The whole variable domain, filled in from reference TRBV5-1 and TRBJ1-1, reads KAGVTQTPRYLIKTRGQQVTLSCSPISGHRSVSWYQQTPGQGLQFLFEYFSETQRNKGNFPGRFSGRQFSNSRSEMNVSTLELGDSALYLCASSFLRWERPNTEAFFGQGTRLTVV.

The chain is built from TRBV29-1 and TRBJ1-2, with 9 bases lining up with TRBD1. J was trimmed by 5 bases and V by 6 bases; bases with no gene match: 10. Germline V gene sequence: CDR1 SQVTM, CDR2 ANQGSEA. The CDR3 loop spans 14 amino acids. The CDR3 loop is CSVRDRDSRYGYTF. CDR3 in DNA: TGCAGCGTGCGGGACAGGGATTCTCGGTATGGCTACACCTTC.

The V call is TRBV5-6, the J call TRBJ1-5; weak D call: TRBD1 (6 bases). The V end lost 1 base, the J end lost 7 bases, and 9 bases lay between the germline ends. The germline V gene encodes CDR1 SGHDT and CDR2 YYEEEE. The CDR3 spans 13 residues. As DNA, the CDR3 is TGTGCCAGCAGCTTGTGGGGGGCGCAGCCCCAGCATTTT. Encoded protein: CASSLWGAQPQHF.

V is TRBV4-2 and J is TRBJ1-6; no definite D call. This CDR3 has 18 amino acids. Germline V lookup: CDR1 LGHNA, CDR2 YNFKEQ. Between the trimmed V and J ends, which lost 4 bases and 0 bases, there was a span of 16 bases. CDR3 DNA: TGTGCCAGCAGCCCGCCGGGCCTCGCGAGCTCCTATAATTCACCCCTCCACTTT. Translated, it gives CASSPPGLASSYNSPLHF.

This chain links TRBV7-9 with TRBJ2-5, with D unclear. In germline, CDR1 is SEHNR, CDR2 FQNEAQ (reference sequence). Deletions cut 5 bases from V and 1 base from J, with 5 bases between. The CDR3 runs to 12 residues. The CDR3: CASSVPQETQYF. CDR3 nucleotides: TGTGCCAGCAGCGTTCCCCAAGAGACCCAGTACTTC.